These 22 T cell receptor beta chains were sequenced from one sample in a study of glioma-infiltrating T cells after dendritic cell vaccination. Profiled with immunoSEQ multiplex PCR; TCRdb holds only in-frame clones, not every one. This sample has tens of thousands of clones, with 70% to 85% found just once. Time point here: after dendritic cell vaccination, including at tumor progression/relapse. Material: blood, obtained after dendritic cell vaccination. The source is a human donor with glioblastoma.

The rearrangement uses TRBV6-4 and TRBJ2-7, with a weak D call TRBD2 (5 bases). The CDR3 contains 13 residues. V was cut by 4 bases and J by 3 bases, with 10 bases left in between. The germline V gene has CDR1 MRHNA and CDR2 SNTAGT. The CDR3 here is CASSAGDGYEQYF. DNA of the CDR3: TGTGCCAGCAGTGCCGGGGATGGCTACGAGCAGTACTTC.

A few counts support this clone. This chain uses TRBV4-1 with TRBJ2-7; 8 bases are a match to TRBD1. The trim removed 3 bases at V and 2 bases at J, leaving 6 bases unmatched. The germline V gene encodes CDR1 MGHRA and CDR2 YSYEKL. This CDR3 has 15 residues. The CDR3 loop reads CASSQRQGQTYEQYF. The DNA for the CDR3 is TGCGCCAGCAGCCAGCGACAGGGGCAGACCTACGAGCAGTACTTC.

V and J are TRBV9 and TRBJ2-1; 8 nucleotides align to TRBD1. The CDR3 consists of 16 residues. Germline V gene data show CDR1 as SGDLS and CDR2 as YYNGEE. V gave up 4 bases and J gave up 1 base; unmatched junction bases: 7. For the CDR3, the DNA is TGTGCCAGCAGCACTTCCGACAGGGGATCCTACAATGAGCAGTTCTTC. Its protein is CASSTSDRGSYNEQFF.

The chain links TRBV14 to TRBJ1-2; D uncertain. Deletions cut 1 base from V and 2 bases from J, with 14 bases between. CDR1 is SGHDN, CDR2 FVKESK, per germline. This CDR3 region has 16 residues. The CDR3 spells CASSQGAPMLNYGYTF. The CDR3, as DNA: TGTGCCAGCAGCCAAGGTGCCCCGATGCTAAACTATGGCTACACCTTC.

The chain joins TRBV13 to TRBJ2-1, with TRBD2 identical over 10 bases. Germline V gene lookup returns CDR1 PRHDT and CDR2 FYEKMQ (reference sequence). The CDR3 sequence is 15 residues long. V lost 4 bases to trimming and J lost 10 bases; unmatched junction nucleotides: 10. Here the CDR3 DNA reads TGTGCCAGCAGCTACGGGCTAGCGGGGGAGGTGGAGCAGTTCTTC. This gives the protein CASSYGLAGEVEQFF.

The chain combines TRBV7-9 with TRBJ1-4; 7 nucleotides agree with TRBD1. Trimming removed 3 bases from V and 4 bases from J; junction bases left unmatched: 2. The CDR3 contains 14 residues. Germline values: CDR1 SEHNR, CDR2 FQNEAQ (reference sequence). CDR3 in amino acids: CASSLGQINEKLFF. CDR3 DNA sequence: TGTGCCAGCAGCTTGGGACAGATTAATGAAAAACTGTTTTTT.

The chain recombines TRBV6-6 with TRBJ2-7, with D unclear. This CDR3 is 12 amino acids long. Germline-derived CDR1 and CDR2 are MNHNY and SVGAGI (reference sequence). V shed 5 bases and J shed 4 bases, with 9 bases lying between them. CDR3 sequence: CASSPGAYEQYF. CDR3 nucleotide sequence: TGTGCCAGCAGTCCAGGCGCGTACGAGCAGTACTTC.

The chain carries TRBV5-1 and TRBJ2-1; TRBD2 aligns across 9 bases. Trimming removed 6 bases from V and 0 bases from J; junction bases left unmatched: 4. Germline assignment: CDR1 SGHRS and CDR2 YFSETQ. The CDR3 length is 15 residues. Here the CDR3 DNA reads TGCGCCAGCAAGTTTAGCGGGGGCTCCTACAATGAGCAGTTCTTC. Its protein is CASKFSGGSYNEQFF.

This chain links TRBV5-8 with TRBJ1-2; TRBD1 might be the D (6 bases). This CDR3 region has 12 residues. Trimming shortened V by 7 bases and J by 7 bases, and 14 bases separated the two germline ends. Germline V gives CDR1 SGHTS, CDR2 YDEGEE. The CDR3 coding sequence is TGTGCCAGCGGCTCACAGGGTCGTGGCTACACCTTC. Residues: CASGSQGRGYTF.

The chain is built from TRBV5-1 and TRBJ2-1; 7 positions match TRBD2. V was pared by 5 bases and J by 8 bases, with 10 bases of the junction left unmatched. This CDR3 is 14 amino acids long. Germline values: CDR1 SGHRS, CDR2 YFSETQ. CDR3 DNA: TGCGCCAGCAGTCTTGGAACTAGCGCGTATGAGCAGTTCTTC. Its protein product is CASSLGTSAYEQFF. The full variable domain, rest sourced from reference TRBV5-1 and TRBJ2-1, is KAGVTQTPRYLIKTRGQQVTLSCSPISGHRSVSWYQQTPGQGLQFLFEYFSETQRNKGNFPGRFSGRQFSNSRSEMNVSTLELGDSALYLCASSLGTSAYEQFFGPGTRLTVL.

This clone occurred a few times. The chain carries TRBV7-2 and TRBJ1-5; TRBD1 might be the D (5 bases). The CDR3 consists of 15 residues. V lost 1 base and J lost 4, with 11 bases in between. Germline CDR1 is SGHTA and CDR2 is FQGNSA. The CDR3 sequence: CASSLDQGTNQPQHF. Here the CDR3 DNA reads TGTGCCAGCAGCTTAGACCAGGGAACAAATCAGCCCCAGCATTTT.

V is TRBV4-1 and J is TRBJ2-2; D is possibly TRBD1 (5 bases). CDR3 size: 14 residues. V was pared by 6 bases and J by 1 base, with 9 bases between. CDR1 MGHRA and CDR2 YSYEKL come from the germline V gene. The CDR3 reads CASRKGENTGELFF. For the CDR3, the DNA is TGCGCCAGCAGAAAAGGGGAGAACACCGGGGAGCTGTTTTTT.

The V and J genes are TRBV10-1 and TRBJ2-3; D is ambiguous. Trimming took off 3 bases at V and 1 base at J, with 11 bases between the two ends. The CDR3 covers 15 residues. Germline loops: CDR1 WNHNN, CDR2 SYGVQD (reference sequence). The CDR3 here is CASSDPTGGTDTQYF. The CDR3 DNA follows: TGCGCCAGCAGTGATCCGACTGGAGGCACAGATACGCAGTATTTT.

In its sample, this clone was seen a few times. V is TRBV19 and J is TRBJ1-3; perhaps TRBD1 as D (6 bases). This CDR3 spans 14 amino acids. Germline V gives CDR1 LNHDA, CDR2 SQIVND (reference sequence). The V gene lost 9 bases and the J gene lost 0 bases, with 12 bases spanning the gap. CDR3: CASSRGGSGNTIYF. Here the CDR3 DNA reads TGTGCCAGCTCGAGGGGGGGCTCTGGAAACACCATATATTTT. The complete variable domain, with remaining parts taken from reference TRBV19 and TRBJ1-3, reads DGGITQSPKYLFRKEGQNVTLSCEQNLNHDAMYWYRQDPGQGLRLIYYSQIVNDFQKGDIAEGYSVSREKKESFPLTVTSAQKNPTAFYLCASSRGGSGNTIYFGEGSWLTVV.

The chain has TRBV6-4 and TRBJ2-1, with D possibly TRBD1 on 6 matching bases. The CDR3 spans 14 residues. With 6 bases removed from V and 7 bases from J, the gap between germline ends came to 16 bases. The germline gives CDR1 MRHNA, CDR2 SNTAGT. The CDR3 coding sequence is TGTGCCAGCAGCCCTGTGATAGGGGGTAATGAGCAGTTCTTC. Its protein is CASSPVIGGNEQFF.

The chain has TRBV4-1 and TRBJ2-7, with D unresolved. V was cut by 1 base and J by 0 bases, with 7 bases left in between. Germline V gene data show CDR1 as MGHRA and CDR2 as YSYEKL. There are 14 residues in the CDR3. The CDR3 spells CASSQAESSYEQYF. CDR3 sequence (DNA): TGCGCCAGCAGCCAAGCTGAGAGCTCCTACGAGCAGTACTTC.

The CDR3 sequence: CASGISGGAYTQYF. The CDR3 bases are TGCGCCAGCGGTATTAGCGGGGGGGCCTATACGCAGTATTTT. This chain connects TRBV4-1 to TRBJ2-3; TRBD2 aligns across 11 bases. This CDR3 region has 14 residues. V lost 8 bases and J lost 7; bases outside the gene matches: 8. From germline, CDR1 is MGHRA and CDR2 YSYEKL.

The rearrangement uses TRBV5-1 and TRBJ1-2; D might be TRBD1 (5 bases). Germline CDR1 reads SGHRS; CDR2 reads YFSETQ. CDR3 length: 17 residues. V lost 2 bases and J lost 7, with 24 bases in between. In nucleotides, the CDR3 is TGCGCCAGCAGCTTAGACGGGCGGTTGGGGCTTGGCTCTGGCTACACCTTC. Its protein product is CASSLDGRLGLGSGYTF.

The chain links TRBV6-6 to TRBJ2-7; maybe TRBD2 (7 bases). V was pared by 2 bases and J by 6 bases, with 11 bases between. The CDR3 contains 13 residues. Germline V CDR1 and CDR2: MNHNY, SVGAGI (reference sequence). The CDR3 coding sequence is TGTGCCAGCAGTTACGGAGGGGGGGCCGAGCAGTACTTC. Its protein is CASSYGGGAEQYF.

The chain joins TRBV28 to TRBJ2-7; 7 bases are shared with TRBD1. V lost 4 bases, J lost 3 bases, and 12 bases stayed unmatched. From germline, CDR1 is MDHEN and CDR2 SYDVKM. This CDR3 region has 16 residues. DNA of the CDR3: TGTGCCAGCAGTTCTATTAGACAGGGCCGGGACTACGAGCAGTACTTC. It yields the protein CASSSIRQGRDYEQYF.

The rearrangement links TRBV5-5 to TRBJ1-5, with a possible D match to TRBD1 (5 bases). Germline CDR1 and CDR2: SGHKS and YYEKEE (reference sequence). This CDR3 has 16 amino acids. Between the trimmed V and J ends, which lost 0 bases and 0 bases, there was a span of 10 bases. The CDR3: CASSLAGHTSNQPQHF. Here the CDR3 DNA reads TGTGCCAGCAGCTTGGCAGGACACACTAGCAATCAGCCCCAGCATTTT.

The V call is TRBV10-3, the J call TRBJ2-1; TRBD1 agrees at 8 bases. Germline V lookup: CDR1 ENHRY, CDR2 SYGVKD. With V trimmed by 3 bases and J by 9 bases, 13 bases remained unmatched. CDR3 length: 16 residues. CDR3 residues: CAISERDRTVSGEQFF. The DNA of the CDR3 is TGTGCCATCAGTGAACGGGACAGGACCGTTTCGGGTGAGCAGTTCTTC.